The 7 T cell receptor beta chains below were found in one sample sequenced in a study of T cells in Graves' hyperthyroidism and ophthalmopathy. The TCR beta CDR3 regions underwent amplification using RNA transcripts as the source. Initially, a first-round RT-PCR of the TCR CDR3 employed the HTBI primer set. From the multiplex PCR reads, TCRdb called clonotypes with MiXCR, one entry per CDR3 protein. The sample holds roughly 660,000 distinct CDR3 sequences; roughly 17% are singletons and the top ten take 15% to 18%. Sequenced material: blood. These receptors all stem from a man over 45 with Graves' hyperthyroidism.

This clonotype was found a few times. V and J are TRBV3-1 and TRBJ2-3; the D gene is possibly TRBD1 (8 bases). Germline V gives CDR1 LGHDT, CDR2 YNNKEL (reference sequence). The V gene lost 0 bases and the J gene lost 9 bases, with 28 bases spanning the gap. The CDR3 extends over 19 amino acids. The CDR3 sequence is CASSQEFPGGVGTGETQYF. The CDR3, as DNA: TGTGCCAGCAGCCAAGAATTTCCGGGGGGTGTCGGGACAGGTGAGACGCAGTATTTT.

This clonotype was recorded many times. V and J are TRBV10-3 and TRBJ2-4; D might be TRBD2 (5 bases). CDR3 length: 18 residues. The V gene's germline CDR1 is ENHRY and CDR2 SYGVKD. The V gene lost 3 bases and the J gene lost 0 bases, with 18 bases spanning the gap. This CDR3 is CAISEPMDGEIAKNIQYF. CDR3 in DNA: TGTGCCATCAGTGAACCTATGGACGGGGAAATAGCCAAAAACATTCAGTACTTC.

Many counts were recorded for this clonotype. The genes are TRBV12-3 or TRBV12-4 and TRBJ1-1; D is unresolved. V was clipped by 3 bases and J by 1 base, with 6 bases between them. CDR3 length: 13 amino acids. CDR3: CASSFNENTEAFF. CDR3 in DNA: TGTGCCAGCAGTTTTAACGAGAACACTGAAGCTTTCTTT.

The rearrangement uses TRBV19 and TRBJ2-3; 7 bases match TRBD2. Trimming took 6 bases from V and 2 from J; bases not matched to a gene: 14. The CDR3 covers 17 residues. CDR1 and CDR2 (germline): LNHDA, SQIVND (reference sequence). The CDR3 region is CASRGLAEPYFTDTQYF. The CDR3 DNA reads TGTGCCAGTAGGGGTCTAGCGGAACCCTACTTCACAGATACGCAGTATTTT.

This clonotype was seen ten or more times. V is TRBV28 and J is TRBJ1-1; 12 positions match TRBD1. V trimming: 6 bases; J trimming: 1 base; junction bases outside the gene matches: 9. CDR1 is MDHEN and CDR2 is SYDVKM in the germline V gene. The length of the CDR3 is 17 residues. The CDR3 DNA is TGTGCCAGCAGCTCTCCTCGGGACAGGGGGCGGAACACTGAAGCTTTCTTT. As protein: CASSSPRDRGRNTEAFF.

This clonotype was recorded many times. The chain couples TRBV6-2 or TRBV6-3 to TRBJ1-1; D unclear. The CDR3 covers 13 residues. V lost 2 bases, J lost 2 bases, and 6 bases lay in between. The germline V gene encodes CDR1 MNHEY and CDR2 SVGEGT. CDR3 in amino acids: CASSYVYNTEAFF. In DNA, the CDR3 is TGTGCCAGCAGTTACGTGTATAACACTGAAGCTTTCTTT.

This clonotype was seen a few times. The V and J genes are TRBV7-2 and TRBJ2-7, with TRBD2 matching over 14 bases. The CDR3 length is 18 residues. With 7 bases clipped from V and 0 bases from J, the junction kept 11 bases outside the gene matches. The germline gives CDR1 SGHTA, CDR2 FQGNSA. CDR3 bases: TGTGCCAGCAAGTACCCGGGACTAGCGGGAGAGAGCTCCTACGAGCAGTACTTC. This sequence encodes CASKYPGLAGESSYEQYF.